The T cell receptor (beta chain) described here comes from a study of blood T cell repertoires in COVID-19. Study in general: COVID-19 samples from acute and convalescent phases originated in the United States, Italy and Spain.

Per the original data handling: For nucleated cells, counts were estimated from reference gene primer amplification. Sequencing used immunoSEQ multiplex PCR; TCRdb keeps in-frame clones, though not all of them. V and J calls plus clone size are reproduced from that table; the DNA served to infer D and trimming. The table shows some 100,000 clones, with approximately 92% occurring only once. The CDR3 contains 17 residues. V was clipped by 2 bases and J by 2 bases; unmatched bases: 4. CDR1 is MNHEY, CDR2 SVGEGT, per germline. The receptor comes from a man between 45 and 60 years old with active COVID-19. Sample: peripheral blood. The chain has TRBV6-2 or TRBV6-3 and TRBJ2-1; 12 nucleotides align to TRBD2. This chain's CDR3 is CASSYTGLAGPYNEQFF. The CDR3 coding sequence is TGTGCCAGCAGTTACACCGGACTAGCGGGACCCTACAATGAGCAGTTCTTC.